Listed below are T cell receptor beta chains from one sample, sequenced in a study of Ad26.COV2.S vaccination and SARS-CoV-2 variants. The data were produced by immunoSEQ multiplex PCR, yet TCRdb's version contains in-frame clones alone and is incomplete. Of hundreds of thousands of clones listed, more than 75% are singletons. The material was peripheral blood, obtained in a trial of Ad26.COV2.S vaccine versus placebo. These receptors were taken from a person aged 18-65 years who received the Ad26.COV2.S COVID-19 vaccine or a placebo. CDR3s include the opening cysteine and the closing phenylalanine or tryptophan. Fields, in order: V gene, clone size, D gene, J gene, CDR3 protein, CDR3 DNA. D genes are given only for firm matches. The size field is filled for only some rows; it gives once, few, many or a size class.

TRBV18	-	-	TRBJ2-7	CASSPGLYYEQYF	TGTGCCAGCTCACCGGGACTTTACTACGAGCAGTACTTC
TRBV15	-	TRBD2	TRBJ2-1	CATSRVVRGSGDEQFF	TGTGCCACCAGCAGAGTGGTCCGCGGGAGTGGCGATGAGCAGTTCTTC
TRBV18	-	TRBD1	TRBJ2-7	CASSPGQGEGEQYF	TGTGCCAGCTCACCTGGACAGGGGGAGGGCGAGCAGTACTTC
TRBV30	-	TRBD2	TRBJ2-5	CAWTSGVSAGETQYF	TGTGCCTGGACTAGCGGGGTCAGTGCGGGGGAGACCCAGTACTTC
TRBV19	-	TRBD1	TRBJ1-4	CASSPLGTGGLVKLFF	TGTGCCAGTAGTCCCCTCGGGACAGGGGGATTAGTAAAACTGTTTTTT
TRBV7-2	once	-	TRBJ1-5	CASSLDPGMSQPQHF	TGTGCCAGCAGCTTAGATCCAGGGATGAGTCAGCCCCAGCATTTT
TRBV28	-	-	TRBJ1-1	CASSPPHGGAEAFF	TGTGCCAGCAGTCCCCCCCACGGCGGGGCTGAAGCTTTCTTT
TRBV29-1	-	-	TRBJ1-1	CSVEEYRGREAEAFF	TGCAGCGTTGAAGAATACCGGGGGCGGGAGGCTGAAGCTTTCTTT
TRBV18	-	-	TRBJ1-1	CASSPIQGGGTEAFF	TGTGCCAGCTCACCCATACAGGGAGGCGGCACTGAAGCTTTCTTT
TRBV10-3	-	-	TRBJ2-4	CAIISLVIQYF	TGTGCCATCATTTCGCTGGTCATTCAGTACTTC
TRBV25-1	-	TRBD2	TRBJ2-1	CASSPHLAGGPGDNEQFF	TGTGCCAGCAGTCCCCATTTAGCGGGAGGGCCAGGGGACAATGAGCAGTTCTTC
TRBV4-1	-	-	TRBJ2-4	CASSQVLNAGTKLAKNIQYF	TGCGCCAGCAGCCAAGTCCTAAACGCAGGGACCAAACTAGCCAAAAACATTCAGTACTTC
TRBV9	-	-	TRBJ1-3	CASSVAEPGNTIYF	TGTGCCAGCAGCGTAGCCGAACCCGGAAACACCATATATTTT
TRBV6-5	few	-	TRBJ1-1	CATHAGLNTEAFF	TGTGCCACCCACGCAGGGTTGAACACTGAAGCTTTCTTT
TRBV6-5	once	TRBD1	TRBJ1-3	CASSYGDSPGNTIYF	TGTGCCAGCAGTTACGGGGACAGTCCGGGAAACACCATATATTTT
TRBV11-2	once	TRBD2	TRBJ2-7	CASSSRTSGPYEQYF	TGTGCCAGCAGTTCTCGGACTAGCGGACCCTACGAGCAGTACTTC
TRBV19	few	TRBD1	TRBJ1-5	CASSPDRGPAQPQHF	TGTGCCAGTAGTCCGGACAGGGGGCCTGCTCAGCCCCAGCATTTT
TRBV5-6	-	TRBD2	TRBJ2-7	CASSFRLAGRVEQYF	TGTGCCAGCAGCTTCCGACTAGCGGGACGGGTCGAGCAGTACTTC
TRBV3-1/TRBV3-2	-	-	TRBJ1-4	CASSPNWGASEKLFF	TGTGCCAGCAGCCCAAATTGGGGGGCCTCTGAAAAACTGTTTTTT
TRBV27	once	TRBD1	TRBJ1-5	CASSLSGQDSNQPQHF	TGTGCCAGCAGTTTATCCGGACAGGATAGCAATCAGCCCCAGCATTTT
TRBV5-1	-	-	TRBJ2-7	CASSIPSYEQYF	TGCGCCAGCAGCATACCCTCCTACGAGCAGTACTTC
TRBV6-6	-	-	TRBJ1-2	CASSPISREIGGGGYTF	TGTGCCAGCAGTCCTATCTCGCGGGAGATTGGGGGGGGTGGCTACACCTTC
TRBV11-2	-	-	TRBJ2-1	CASHLSFVEQFF	TGTGCCAGCCACCTAAGTTTCGTTGAGCAGTTCTTC
TRBV18	-	-	TRBJ1-6	CASSPTRDNSPLHF	TGTGCCAGCTCACCGACGAGGGACAATTCACCCCTCCACTTT
TRBV9	-	TRBD2	TRBJ2-1	CASSPPGLAGLNEQFF	TGTGCCAGCAGCCCTCCGGGACTAGCGGGTTTAAATGAGCAGTTCTTC
TRBV5-1	-	TRBD1	TRBJ1-1	CASSVTGTGGLWTEAFF	TGCGCCAGCAGCGTAACCGGGACAGGGGGCCTATGGACTGAAGCTTTCTTT
TRBV5-4	-	-	TRBJ1-1	CASSSSVFLDTEAFF	TGTGCCAGCAGCTCATCGGTCTTCTTGGACACTGAAGCTTTCTTT
TRBV28	-	TRBD2	TRBJ2-2	CASNLAGGGLNTGELFF	TGTGCCAGCAACCTAGCGGGAGGGGGATTGAACACCGGGGAGCTGTTTTTT
TRBV7-9	-	TRBD2	TRBJ2-5	CASSSSYGGGTQETQYF	TGTGCCAGCAGCTCCTCTTACGGCGGGGGGACCCAAGAGACCCAGTACTTC
TRBV30	-	TRBD2	TRBJ2-3	CAWSVVAGSDTQYF	TGTGCCTGGAGTGTGGTAGCGGGGTCAGATACGCAGTATTTT
TRBV30	-	-	TRBJ2-1	CAWSGRAYNEQFF	TGTGCCTGGAGTGGCAGGGCGTACAATGAGCAGTTCTTC